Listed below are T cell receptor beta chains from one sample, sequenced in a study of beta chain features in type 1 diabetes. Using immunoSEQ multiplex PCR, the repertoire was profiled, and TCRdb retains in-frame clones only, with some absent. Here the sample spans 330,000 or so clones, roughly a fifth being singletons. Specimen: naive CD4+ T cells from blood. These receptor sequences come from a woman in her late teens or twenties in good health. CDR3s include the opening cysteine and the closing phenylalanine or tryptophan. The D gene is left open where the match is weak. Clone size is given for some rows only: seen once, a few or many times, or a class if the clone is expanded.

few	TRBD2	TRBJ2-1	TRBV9	TGTGCCAGCAGCTTTAGCGGGAGGGCCGATGAGCAGTTCTTC	CASSFSGRADEQFF
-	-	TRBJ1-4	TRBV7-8	TGTGCCAGCAGCGCCATGACAGGCTGGGGAGAAAAACTGTTTTTT	CASSAMTGWGEKLFF
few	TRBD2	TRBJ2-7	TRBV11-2	TGTGCCAGCAGCCCCCTTAGCGGGAGGGCCATTGAGCAGTACTTC	CASSPLSGRAIEQYF
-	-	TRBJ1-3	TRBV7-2	TGTGCCAGCAGCTTAGGGAGCCGCTCTGGAAACACCATATATTTT	CASSLGSRSGNTIYF
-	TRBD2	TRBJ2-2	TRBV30	TGTGCCTGGAGTGTGGGCCTAGCGGGAGCCACCGGGGAGCTGTTTTTT	CAWSVGLAGATGELFF
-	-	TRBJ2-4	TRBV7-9	TGTGCCAGCAGCTTAGAGCGGTCCAAAAACATTCAGTACTTC	CASSLERSKNIQYF
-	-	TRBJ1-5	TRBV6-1	TGTGCCAGCAGTGTTCGGGAGAATCAGCCCCAGCATTTT	CASSVRENQPQHF
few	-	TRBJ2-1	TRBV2	TGTGCCAGCAGGGAGACAGAAACCCCTTACAATGAGCAGTTCTTC	CASRETETPYNEQFF
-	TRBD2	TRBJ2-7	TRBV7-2	TGTGCCAGCAGCTTAGTTAGCGGGGGGGCCAACGAGCAGTACTTC	CASSLVSGGANEQYF
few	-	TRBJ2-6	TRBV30	TGTGCCCGGGTCACGGAGGGGGCCTCTGGGGCCAACGTCCTGACTTTC	CARVTEGASGANVLTF
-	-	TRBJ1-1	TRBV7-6	TGTGCCAGCAGCCTGGGGCCAGTTAACACTGAAGCTTTCTTT	CASSLGPVNTEAFF
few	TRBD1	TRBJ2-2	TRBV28	TGTGCCAGCAGTTTATCCATCCTCCGACAGGGGGCCCACACCGGGGAGCTGTTTTTT	CASSLSILRQGAHTGELFF
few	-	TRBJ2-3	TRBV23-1	TGCGCCAGCAGTCAAGAGACTACCACAGATACGCAGTATTTT	CASSQETTTDTQYF
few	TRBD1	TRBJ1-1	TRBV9	TGTGCCAGCAGCCCTAGGACAGGGCCCGACACTGAAGCTTTCTTT	CASSPRTGPDTEAFF
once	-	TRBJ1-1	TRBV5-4	TGTGCCAGCAGCTCAGGGGTTGAAGCTTTCTTT	CASSSGVEAFF
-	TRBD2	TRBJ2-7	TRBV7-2	TGTGCCAGCAGCATACTAGCGGGAGGCTCCTACGAGCAGTACTTC	CASSILAGGSYEQYF
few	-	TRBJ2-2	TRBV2	TGTGCCAGCAGGCCCCAGGGTAGCGGGGAGCTGTTTTTT	CASRPQGSGELFF
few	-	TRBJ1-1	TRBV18	TGTGCCAGCTCACAGGGGCGACGGAACACTGAAGCTTTCTTT	CASSQGRRNTEAFF
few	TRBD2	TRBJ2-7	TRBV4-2	TGTGCCAGCAGCCAAGAATGGAGGACTAGCCATGCCTACGAGCAGTACTTC	CASSQEWRTSHAYEQYF
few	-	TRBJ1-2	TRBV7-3	TGTGCCAGCAGCCCGAATGGGGGGTTCGAGGGCTACACCTTC	CASSPNGGFEGYTF
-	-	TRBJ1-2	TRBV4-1	TGCGCCAGCAGCTCCGCCGGCAGGGCTCTAGGCGATGGCTACACCTTC	CASSSAGRALGDGYTF
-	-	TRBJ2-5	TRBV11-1	TGTGCCAGCAGCCAGGGGGTAGCGGCGCGAGAGACCCAGTACTTC	CASSQGVAARETQYF
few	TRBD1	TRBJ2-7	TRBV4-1	TGCGCCAGCGCGCAGGACAGGGCCTACGAGCAGTACTTC	CASAQDRAYEQYF
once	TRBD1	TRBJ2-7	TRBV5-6	TGTGCCAGCGGGGGACAGGGCATGGACGAGCAGTACTTC	CASGGQGMDEQYF
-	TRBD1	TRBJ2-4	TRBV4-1	TGCGCCAGCAGCCAAGCTGGGACAGGGGGAGGCAAAAACATTCAGTACTTC	CASSQAGTGGGKNIQYF
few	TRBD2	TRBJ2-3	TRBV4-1	TGCGCCAGCAGCCCGGGACTAGCGGGGACTGGTACGCAGTATTTT	CASSPGLAGTGTQYF
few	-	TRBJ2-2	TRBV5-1	TGCGCCAGCAGCTTCGCGAACGAGGGTGGCACCGGGGAGCTGTTTTTT	CASSFANEGGTGELFF
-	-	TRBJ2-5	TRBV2	TGTGCCAGCATCCTTGGAGGGACCCAGTACTTC	CASILGGTQYF
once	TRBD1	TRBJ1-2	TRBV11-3	TGTGCCAGCAGCCCTGGACAGGGTAACTATGGCTACACCTTC	CASSPGQGNYGYTF
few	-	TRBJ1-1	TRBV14	TGTGCCAGCAGCCAGAACAGTAACACTGAAGCTTTCTTT	CASSQNSNTEAFF
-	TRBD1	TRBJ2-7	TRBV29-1	TGCAGCGTTAGGACAGGGGGCACCTACGAGCAGTACTTC	CSVRTGGTYEQYF
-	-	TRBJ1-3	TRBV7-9	TGTGCCAGCAGCCACCCAACGAGCACCATATATTTT	CASSHPTSTIYF
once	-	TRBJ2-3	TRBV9	TGTGCCAGCGCGTTTGACACAGATACGCAGTATTTT	CASAFDTDTQYF
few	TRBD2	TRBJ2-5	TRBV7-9	TGTGCCAGCAGCCGACTAGCCGAAGAGACCCAGTACTTC	CASSRLAEETQYF
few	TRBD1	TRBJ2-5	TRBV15	TGTGCCACCAGCAAGACAGGGGGAACCGAGACCCAGTACTTC	CATSKTGGTETQYF
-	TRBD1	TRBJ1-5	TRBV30	TGTGCCTGGAGTGTTCCCGGGACAGTTAGCAATCAGCCCCAGCATTTT	CAWSVPGTVSNQPQHF
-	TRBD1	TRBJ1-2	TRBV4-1	TGCGCCAGCAGCCACAGGACAGGCGGGGAGTGGAACTATGGCTACACCTTC	CASSHRTGGEWNYGYTF
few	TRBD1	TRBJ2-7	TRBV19	TGTGCCAGTAGTAGCGACAGGGGAACGATCGACGAGCAGTACTTC	CASSSDRGTIDEQYF
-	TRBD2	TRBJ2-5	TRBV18	TGTGCCAGCTCACCGACTAGCGGAAGACACTTCCAAGAGACCCAGTACTTC	CASSPTSGRHFQETQYF
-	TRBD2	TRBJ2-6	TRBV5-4	TGTGCCAGCAGCTTGCCCCCGGCGGGAGGGCCTCGTGGGGCCAACGTCCTGACTTTC	CASSLPPAGGPRGANVLTF
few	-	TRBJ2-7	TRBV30	TGTGCCTGGAGAAGCCCCGGGAGCTTCTACGAGCAGTACTTC	CAWRSPGSFYEQYF
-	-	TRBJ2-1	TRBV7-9	TGTGCCAGCACTACAGGGAACGACAATGAGCAGTTCTTC	CASTTGNDNEQFF
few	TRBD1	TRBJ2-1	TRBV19	TGTGCCAGTAGTAGCACAGGGGGTGAGCAGTTCTTC	CASSSTGGEQFF
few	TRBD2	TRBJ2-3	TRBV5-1	TGCGCCAGCAGCTTGGTGGGGACTAGCCGATACACAGATACGCAGTATTTT	CASSLVGTSRYTDTQYF
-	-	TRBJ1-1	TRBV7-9	TGTGCCAGCAGCTTAGGGCAGGGCACTGAAGCTTTCTTT	CASSLGQGTEAFF
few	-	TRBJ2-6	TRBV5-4	TGTGCCAGCAGTTTACCCTCTTGGCCATATCTCCTGACTTTC	CASSLPSWPYLLTF
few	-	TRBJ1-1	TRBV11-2	TGTGCCAGCAGCTTAGTACAGGGTACTGAAGCTTTCTTT	CASSLVQGTEAFF
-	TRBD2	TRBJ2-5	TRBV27	TGTGCCAGCAGTTTATCAAGCGGGAGGGAGACCCAATACTTC	CASSLSSGRETQYF
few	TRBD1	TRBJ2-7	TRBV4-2	TGTGCCAGCAGCCAAGATTTACAGGGGGCATACGAGCAGTACTTC	CASSQDLQGAYEQYF
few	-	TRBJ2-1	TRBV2	TGTGCCAGCCAGGCAGAGGGTGAGCAGTTCTTC	CASQAEGEQFF
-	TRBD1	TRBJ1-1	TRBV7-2	TGTGCCAGCAGCTTGACAGGGAGCGACACTGAAGCTTTCTTT	CASSLTGSDTEAFF
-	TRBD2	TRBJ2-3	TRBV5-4	TGTGCCAGCAGCTCAAGAGTATTAGCGGGAGGAGATACGCAGTATTTT	CASSSRVLAGGDTQYF
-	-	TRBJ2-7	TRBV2	TGTGCCAGCAGGTCAGGAACCTACGAGCAGTACTTC	CASRSGTYEQYF